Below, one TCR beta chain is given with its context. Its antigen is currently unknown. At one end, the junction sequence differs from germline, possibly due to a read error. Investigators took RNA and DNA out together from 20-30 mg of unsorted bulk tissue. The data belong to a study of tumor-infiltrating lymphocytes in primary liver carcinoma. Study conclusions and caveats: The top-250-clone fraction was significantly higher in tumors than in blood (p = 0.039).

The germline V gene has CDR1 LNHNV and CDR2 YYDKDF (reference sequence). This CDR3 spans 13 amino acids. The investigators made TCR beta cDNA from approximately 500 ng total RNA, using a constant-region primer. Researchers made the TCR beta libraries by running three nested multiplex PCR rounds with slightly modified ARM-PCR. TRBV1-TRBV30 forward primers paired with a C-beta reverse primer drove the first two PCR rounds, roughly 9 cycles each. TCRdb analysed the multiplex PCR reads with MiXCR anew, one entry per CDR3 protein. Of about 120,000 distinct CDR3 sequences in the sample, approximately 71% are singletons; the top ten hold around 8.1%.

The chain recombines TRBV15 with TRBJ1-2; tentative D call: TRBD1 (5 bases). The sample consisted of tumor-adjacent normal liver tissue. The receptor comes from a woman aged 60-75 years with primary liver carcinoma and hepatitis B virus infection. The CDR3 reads CATSRERGYDYTF. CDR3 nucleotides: TGTGCCACCAGCAGAGAGAGGGGCTATGACTACACCTTC.